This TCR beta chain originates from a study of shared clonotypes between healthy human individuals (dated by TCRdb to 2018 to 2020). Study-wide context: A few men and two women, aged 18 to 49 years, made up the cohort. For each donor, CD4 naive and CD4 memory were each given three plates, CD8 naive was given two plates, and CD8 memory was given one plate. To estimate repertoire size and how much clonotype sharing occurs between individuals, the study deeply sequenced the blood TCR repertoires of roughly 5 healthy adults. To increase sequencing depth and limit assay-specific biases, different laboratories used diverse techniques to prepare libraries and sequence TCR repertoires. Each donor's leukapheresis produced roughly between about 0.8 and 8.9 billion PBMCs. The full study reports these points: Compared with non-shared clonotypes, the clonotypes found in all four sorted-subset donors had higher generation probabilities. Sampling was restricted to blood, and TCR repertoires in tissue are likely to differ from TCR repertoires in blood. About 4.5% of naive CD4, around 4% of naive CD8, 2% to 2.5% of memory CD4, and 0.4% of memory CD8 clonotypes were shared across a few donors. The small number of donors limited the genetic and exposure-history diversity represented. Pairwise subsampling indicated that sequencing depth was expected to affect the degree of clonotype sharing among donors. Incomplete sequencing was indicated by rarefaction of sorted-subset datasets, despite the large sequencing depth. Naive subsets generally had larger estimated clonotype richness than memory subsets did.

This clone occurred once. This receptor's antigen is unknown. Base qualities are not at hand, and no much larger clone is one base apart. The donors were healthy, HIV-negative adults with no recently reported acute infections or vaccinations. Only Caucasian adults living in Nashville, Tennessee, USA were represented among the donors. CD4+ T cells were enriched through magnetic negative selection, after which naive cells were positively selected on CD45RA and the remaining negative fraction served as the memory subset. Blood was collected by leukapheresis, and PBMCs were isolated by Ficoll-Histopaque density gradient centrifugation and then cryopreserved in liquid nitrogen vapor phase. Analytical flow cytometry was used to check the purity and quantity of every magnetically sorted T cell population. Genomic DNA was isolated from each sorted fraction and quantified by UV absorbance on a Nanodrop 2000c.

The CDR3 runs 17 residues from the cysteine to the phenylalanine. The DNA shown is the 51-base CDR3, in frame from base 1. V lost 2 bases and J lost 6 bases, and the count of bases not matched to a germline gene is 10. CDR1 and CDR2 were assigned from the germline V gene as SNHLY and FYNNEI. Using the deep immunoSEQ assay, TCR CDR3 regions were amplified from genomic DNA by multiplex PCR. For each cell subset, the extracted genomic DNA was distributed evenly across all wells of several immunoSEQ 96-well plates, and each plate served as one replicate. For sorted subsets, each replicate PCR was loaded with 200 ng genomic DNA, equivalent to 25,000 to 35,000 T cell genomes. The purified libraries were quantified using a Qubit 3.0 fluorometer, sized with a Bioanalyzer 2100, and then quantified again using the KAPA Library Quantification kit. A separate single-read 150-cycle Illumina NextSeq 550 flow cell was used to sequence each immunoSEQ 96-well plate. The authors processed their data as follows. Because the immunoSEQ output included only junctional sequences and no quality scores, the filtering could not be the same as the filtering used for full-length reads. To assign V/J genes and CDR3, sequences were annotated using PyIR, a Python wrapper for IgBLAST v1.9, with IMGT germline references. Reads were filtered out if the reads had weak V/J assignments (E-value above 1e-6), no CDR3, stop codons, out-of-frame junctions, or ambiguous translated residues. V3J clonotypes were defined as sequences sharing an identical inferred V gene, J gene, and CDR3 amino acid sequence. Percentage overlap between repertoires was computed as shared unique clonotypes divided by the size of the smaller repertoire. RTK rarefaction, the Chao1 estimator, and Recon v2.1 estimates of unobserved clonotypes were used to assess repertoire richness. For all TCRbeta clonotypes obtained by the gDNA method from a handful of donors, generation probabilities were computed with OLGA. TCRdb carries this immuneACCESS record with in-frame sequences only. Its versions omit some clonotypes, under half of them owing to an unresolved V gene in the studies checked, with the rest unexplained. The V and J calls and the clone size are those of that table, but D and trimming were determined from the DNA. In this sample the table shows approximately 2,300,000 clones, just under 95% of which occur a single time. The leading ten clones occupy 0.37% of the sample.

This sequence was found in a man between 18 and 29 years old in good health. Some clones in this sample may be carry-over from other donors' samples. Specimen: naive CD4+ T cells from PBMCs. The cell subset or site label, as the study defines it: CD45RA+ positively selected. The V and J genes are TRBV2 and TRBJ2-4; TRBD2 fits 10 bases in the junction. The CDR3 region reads CASSEQVPSGGLNIQYF. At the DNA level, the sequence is TGTGCCAGCAGTGAACAGGTTCCTAGCGGGGGTTTAAACATTCAGTACTTC.